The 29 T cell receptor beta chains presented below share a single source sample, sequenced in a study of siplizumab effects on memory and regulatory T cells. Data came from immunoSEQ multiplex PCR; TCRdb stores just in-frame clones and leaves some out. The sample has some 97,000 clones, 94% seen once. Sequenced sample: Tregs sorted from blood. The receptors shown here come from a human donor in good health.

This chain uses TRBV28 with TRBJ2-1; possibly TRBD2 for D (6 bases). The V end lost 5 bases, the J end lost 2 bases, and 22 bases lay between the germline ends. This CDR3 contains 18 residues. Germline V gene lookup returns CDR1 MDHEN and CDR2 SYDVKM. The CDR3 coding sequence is TGTGCCAGCAGTACAGTTACGGGACTCAGGAGAACCTACAATGAGCAGTTCTTC. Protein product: CASSTVTGLRRTYNEQFF.

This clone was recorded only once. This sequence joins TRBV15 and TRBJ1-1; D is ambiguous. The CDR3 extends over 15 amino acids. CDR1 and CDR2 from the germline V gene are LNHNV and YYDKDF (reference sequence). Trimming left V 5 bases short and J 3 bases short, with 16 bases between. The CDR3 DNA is TGTGCCACCAGCGCGGTTACACGGATGGACACTGAAGCTTTCTTT. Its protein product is CATSAVTRMDTEAFF.

The CDR3 region is CASSDTSGSADTQYF. CDR3 bases: TGTGCCAGCAGTGACACTAGCGGGAGTGCAGATACGCAGTATTTT. The rearrangement links TRBV6-4 to TRBJ2-3; TRBD2 aligns across 11 bases. CDR1 MRHNA and CDR2 SNTAGT come from the germline V gene. The CDR3 totals 15 residues. V was clipped by 2 bases and J by 4 bases; unmatched bases: 2.

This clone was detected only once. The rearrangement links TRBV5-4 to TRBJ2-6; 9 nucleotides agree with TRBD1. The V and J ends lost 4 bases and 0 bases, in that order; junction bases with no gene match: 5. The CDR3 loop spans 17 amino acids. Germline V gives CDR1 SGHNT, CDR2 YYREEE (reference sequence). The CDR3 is CASSRGTGPSGANVLTF. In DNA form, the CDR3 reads TGTGCCAGCAGCCGGGGGACAGGGCCCTCTGGGGCCAACGTCCTGACTTTC.

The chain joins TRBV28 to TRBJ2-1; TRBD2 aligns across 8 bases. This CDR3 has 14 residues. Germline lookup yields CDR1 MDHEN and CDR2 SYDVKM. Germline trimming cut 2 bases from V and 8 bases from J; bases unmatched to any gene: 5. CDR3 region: CASSLIGRVYEQFF. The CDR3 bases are TGTGCCAGCAGTTTAATCGGGAGGGTGTATGAGCAGTTCTTC.

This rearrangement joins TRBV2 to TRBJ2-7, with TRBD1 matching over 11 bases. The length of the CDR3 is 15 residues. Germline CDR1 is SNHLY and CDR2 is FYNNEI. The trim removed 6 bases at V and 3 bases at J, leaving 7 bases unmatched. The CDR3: CASRVTGTGGYEQYF. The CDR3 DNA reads TGTGCCAGCAGGGTCACCGGGACAGGGGGCTACGAGCAGTACTTC.

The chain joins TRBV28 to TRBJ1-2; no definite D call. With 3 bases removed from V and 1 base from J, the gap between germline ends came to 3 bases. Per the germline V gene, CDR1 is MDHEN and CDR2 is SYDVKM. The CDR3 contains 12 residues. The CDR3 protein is CASSLNNYGYTF. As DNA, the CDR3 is TGTGCCAGCAGTTTGAATAACTATGGCTACACCTTC.

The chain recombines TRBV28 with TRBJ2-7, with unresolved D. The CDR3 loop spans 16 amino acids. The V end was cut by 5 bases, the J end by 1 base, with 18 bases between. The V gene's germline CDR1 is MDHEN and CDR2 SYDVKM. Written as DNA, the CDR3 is TGTGCCAGCAGTCCAAACAAGGTTCTCACATCCTACGAGCAGTACTTC. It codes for CASSPNKVLTSYEQYF.

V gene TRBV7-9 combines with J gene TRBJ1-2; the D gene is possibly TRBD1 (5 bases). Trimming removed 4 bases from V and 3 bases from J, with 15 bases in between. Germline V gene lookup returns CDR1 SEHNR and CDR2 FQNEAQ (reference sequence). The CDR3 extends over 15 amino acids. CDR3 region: CASSSDFRVYYGYTF. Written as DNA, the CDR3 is TGTGCCAGCAGCTCCGACTTCAGGGTCTACTATGGCTACACCTTC.

The CDR3 coding sequence is TGTGCCAGCAGCTTAACGATCCCTACCTACGAGCAGTACTTC. Its protein product is CASSLTIPTYEQYF. The chain uses TRBV7-8 and TRBJ2-7; no reliable D call. V lost 2 bases to trimming and J lost 2 bases, with 10 bases between them. The CDR3 has 14 residues. Germline CDR1 SGHVS, CDR2 FQNEAQ.

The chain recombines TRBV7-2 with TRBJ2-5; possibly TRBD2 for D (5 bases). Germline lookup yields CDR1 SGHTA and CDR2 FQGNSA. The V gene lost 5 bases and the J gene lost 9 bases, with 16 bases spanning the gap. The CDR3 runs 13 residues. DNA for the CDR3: TGTGCCAGCAGCCTGAAGACTAAGTTCGCCCAGTACTTC. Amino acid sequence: CASSLKTKFAQYF.

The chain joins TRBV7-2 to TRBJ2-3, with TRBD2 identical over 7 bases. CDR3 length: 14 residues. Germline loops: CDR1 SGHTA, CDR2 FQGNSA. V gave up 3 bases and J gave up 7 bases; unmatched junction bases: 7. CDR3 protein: CASSFYPAGYTQYF. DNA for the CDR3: TGTGCCAGCAGCTTTTATCCAGCGGGGTATACGCAGTATTTT. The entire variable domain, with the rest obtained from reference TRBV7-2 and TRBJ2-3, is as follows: GAGVSQSPSNKVTEKGKDVELRCDPISGHTALYWYRQSLGQGLEFLIYFQGNSAPDKSGLPSDRFSAERTGGSVSTLTIQRTQQEDSAVYLCASSFYPAGYTQYFGPGTRLTVL.

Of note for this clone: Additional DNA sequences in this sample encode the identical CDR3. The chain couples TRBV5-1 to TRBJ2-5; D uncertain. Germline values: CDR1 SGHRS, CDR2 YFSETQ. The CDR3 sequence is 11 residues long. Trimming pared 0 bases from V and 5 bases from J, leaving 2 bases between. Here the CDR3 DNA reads TGCGCCAGCAGCTTGGCCGAGACCCAGTACTTC. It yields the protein CASSLAETQYF. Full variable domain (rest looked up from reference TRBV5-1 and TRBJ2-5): KAGVTQTPRYLIKTRGQQVTLSCSPISGHRSVSWYQQTPGQGLQFLFEYFSETQRNKGNFPGRFSGRQFSNSRSEMNVSTLELGDSALYLCASSLAETQYFGPGTRLLVL.

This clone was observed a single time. The chain's CDR3 is CASSLIGGYGYTF. As DNA, the CDR3 is TGTGCCAGCAGCCTCATAGGGGGCTATGGCTACACCTTC. The chain uses TRBV5-6 and TRBJ1-2, with D perhaps TRBD1 (6 bases). The CDR3 covers 13 residues. CDR1 and CDR2 (germline): SGHDT, YYEEEE. V was trimmed by 4 bases and J by 4 bases, leaving 11 bases between them.

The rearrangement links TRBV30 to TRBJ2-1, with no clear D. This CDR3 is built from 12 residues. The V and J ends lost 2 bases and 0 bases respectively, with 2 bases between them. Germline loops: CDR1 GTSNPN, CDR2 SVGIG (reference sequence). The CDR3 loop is CAWSFSYNEQFF. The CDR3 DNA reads TGTGCCTGGAGTTTCTCCTACAATGAGCAGTTCTTC.

The CDR3 here is CASSSLPMTGLTWNQPQHF. CDR3 nucleotides: TGTGCCAGCAGTTCGCTTCCGATGACAGGACTCACCTGGAATCAGCCCCAGCATTTT. V is TRBV27 and J is TRBJ1-5; weak D call: TRBD1 (6 bases). The CDR3 sequence is 19 residues long. Per germline, CDR1 MNHEY and CDR2 SMNVEV (reference sequence). The V end was cut by 4 bases, the J end by 4 bases, with 26 bases between.

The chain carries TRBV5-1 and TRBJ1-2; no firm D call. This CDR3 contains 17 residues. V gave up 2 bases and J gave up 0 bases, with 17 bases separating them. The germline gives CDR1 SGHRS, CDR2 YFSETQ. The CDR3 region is CASSFNPGRITNYGYTF. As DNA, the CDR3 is TGCGCCAGCAGCTTCAACCCCGGACGGATCACTAACTATGGCTACACCTTC.

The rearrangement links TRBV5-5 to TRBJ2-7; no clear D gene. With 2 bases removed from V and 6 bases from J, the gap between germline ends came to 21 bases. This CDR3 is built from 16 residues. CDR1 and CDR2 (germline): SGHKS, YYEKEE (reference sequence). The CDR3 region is CASSFAPLGSWIEQYF. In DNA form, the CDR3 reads TGTGCCAGCAGCTTCGCGCCTCTTGGTTCTTGGATCGAGCAGTACTTC.

CDR3: CASSLGGSSTDTQYF. CDR3 DNA: TGTGCCAGCAGCTTAGGGGGGTCCTCGACAGATACGCAGTATTTT. V usage is TRBV11-3 and J usage is TRBJ2-3; the D gene could be TRBD1 or TRBD2 (5 bases each). The V gene's germline CDR1 is SGHNT and CDR2 YENEEA. There are 15 residues in the CDR3. V lost 1 base to trimming and J lost 3 bases, with 11 bases between them.

The CDR3 DNA follows: TGTGCCAGCAGCCCTTGGGAGTCCCGGGAGCTGTTTTTT. Amino acid sequence: CASSPWESRELFF. This chain uses TRBV7-2 with TRBJ2-2; D is perhaps TRBD2 (5 bases). The CDR3 is 13 amino acids. The V end lost 5 bases, the J end lost 9 bases, and 13 bases lay between the germline ends. The germline V gene encodes CDR1 SGHTA and CDR2 FQGNSA. Full variable domain (rest looked up from reference TRBV7-2 and TRBJ2-2): GAGVSQSPSNKVTEKGKDVELRCDPISGHTALYWYRQSLGQGLEFLIYFQGNSAPDKSGLPSDRFSAERTGGSVSTLTIQRTQQEDSAVYLCASSPWESRELFFGEGSRLTVL.

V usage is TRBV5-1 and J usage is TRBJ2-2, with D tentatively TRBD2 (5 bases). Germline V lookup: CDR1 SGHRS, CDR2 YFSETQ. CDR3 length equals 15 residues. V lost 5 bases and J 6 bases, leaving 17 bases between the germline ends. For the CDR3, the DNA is TGCGCCAGCAGGACTTCGCGGGTTGGTTCCGGGGAGCTGTTTTTT. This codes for CASRTSRVGSGELFF.

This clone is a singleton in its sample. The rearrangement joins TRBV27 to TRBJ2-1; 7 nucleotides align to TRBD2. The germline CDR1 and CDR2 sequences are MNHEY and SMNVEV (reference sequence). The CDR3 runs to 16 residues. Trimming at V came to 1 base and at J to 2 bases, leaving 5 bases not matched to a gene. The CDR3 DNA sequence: TGTGCCAGCAGTTTATGGGCGGGAGTACCCTACAATGAGCAGTTCTTC. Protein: CASSLWAGVPYNEQFF.

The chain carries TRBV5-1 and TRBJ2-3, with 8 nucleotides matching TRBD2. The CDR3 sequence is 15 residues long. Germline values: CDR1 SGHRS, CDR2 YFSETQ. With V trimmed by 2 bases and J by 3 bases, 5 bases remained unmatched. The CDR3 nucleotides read TGCGCCAGCAGCTTAGTACTAGCGGTGACAGATACGCAGTATTTT. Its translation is CASSLVLAVTDTQYF.

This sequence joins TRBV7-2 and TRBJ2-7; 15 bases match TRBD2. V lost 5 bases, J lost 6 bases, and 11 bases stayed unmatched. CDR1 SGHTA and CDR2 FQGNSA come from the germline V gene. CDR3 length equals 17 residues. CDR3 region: CASSTIGTSGRKGEQYF. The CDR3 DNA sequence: TGTGCCAGCAGCACAATAGGGACTAGCGGGAGGAAAGGCGAGCAGTACTTC.

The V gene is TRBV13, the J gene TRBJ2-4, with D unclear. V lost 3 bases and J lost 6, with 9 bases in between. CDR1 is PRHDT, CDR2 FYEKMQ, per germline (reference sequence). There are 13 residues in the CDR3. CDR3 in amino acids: CASSFVAGNIQYF. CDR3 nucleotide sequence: TGTGCCAGCAGCTTTGTGGCCGGAAACATTCAGTACTTC.

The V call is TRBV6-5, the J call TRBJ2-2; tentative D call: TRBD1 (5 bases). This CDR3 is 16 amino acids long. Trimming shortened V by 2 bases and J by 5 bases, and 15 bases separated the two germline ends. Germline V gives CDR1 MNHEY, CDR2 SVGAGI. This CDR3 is CASSYPQGTRTGELFF. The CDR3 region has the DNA TGTGCCAGCAGTTACCCGCAGGGCACGAGGACCGGGGAGCTGTTTTTT.

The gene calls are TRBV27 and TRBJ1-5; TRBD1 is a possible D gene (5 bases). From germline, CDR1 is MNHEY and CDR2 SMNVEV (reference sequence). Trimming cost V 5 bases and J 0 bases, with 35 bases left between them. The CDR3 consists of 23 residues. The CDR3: CASSGLGAVNSLGGFSSNQPQHF. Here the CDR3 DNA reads TGTGCCAGCAGTGGTCTGGGAGCGGTAAACAGCCTGGGGGGTTTTAGTAGCAATCAGCCCCAGCATTTT.

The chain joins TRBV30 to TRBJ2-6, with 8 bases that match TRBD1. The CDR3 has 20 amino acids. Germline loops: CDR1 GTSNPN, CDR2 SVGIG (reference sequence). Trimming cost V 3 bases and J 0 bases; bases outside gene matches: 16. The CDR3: CAWSKFLGQGLYSGANVLTF. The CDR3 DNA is TGTGCCTGGAGCAAATTCCTAGGACAGGGTCTTTACTCTGGGGCCAACGTCCTGACTTTC.

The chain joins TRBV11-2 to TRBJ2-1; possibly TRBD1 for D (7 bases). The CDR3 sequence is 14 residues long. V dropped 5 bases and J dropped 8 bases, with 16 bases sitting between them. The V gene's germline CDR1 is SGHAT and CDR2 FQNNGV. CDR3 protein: CASSVTGWRDEQFF. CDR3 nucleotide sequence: TGTGCCAGCAGCGTGACAGGGTGGAGGGATGAGCAGTTCTTC.